One sample yielded the 28 T cell receptor beta chains listed below, sequenced in a study of shared clonotypes between healthy human individuals. Naive CD8 cells were CD45RO-negative, positively selected for CCR7, excluding terminally differentiated effector memory CD45RA+ cells. Libraries were prepared by immunoSEQ multiplex PCR; TCRdb keeps only in-frame clonotypes and omits some of them. The data show nearly 2 million clones, about 95% seen once. The material sequenced was naive CD8+ T cells sorted from blood. Receptors originate from a young man in good health.

The V gene is TRBV5-4, the J gene TRBJ2-2; D is ambiguous. Trimming cost V 2 bases and J 1 base, with 6 bases left between them. This CDR3 has 14 residues. Germline loops: CDR1 SGHNT, CDR2 YYREEE (reference sequence). Written as DNA, the CDR3 is TGTGCCAGCAGCTTAACGGAGAACACCGGGGAGCTGTTTTTT. It encodes CASSLTENTGELFF. The full variable domain, completed using reference TRBV5-4 and TRBJ2-2, is ETGVTQSPTHLIKTRGQQVTLRCSSQSGHNTVSWYQQALGQGPQFIFQYYREEENGRGNFPPRFSGLQFPNYSSELNVNALELDDSALYLCASSLTENTGELFFGEGSRLTVL.

The CDR3 sequence: CASSYLGAENEQFF. CDR3 in DNA: TGTGCCAGCAGTTACCTAGGAGCAGAGAATGAGCAGTTCTTC. The V call is TRBV6-6, the J call TRBJ2-1; D is unresolved. Germline CDR1 reads MNHNY; CDR2 reads SVGAGI (reference sequence). V lost 2 bases and J lost 7, with 12 bases in between. This CDR3 is 14 amino acids long.

This clone was counted a single time. V gene TRBV6-5 combines with J gene TRBJ1-5; 7 bases fit TRBD1. Germline-derived CDR1 and CDR2 are MNHEY and SVGAGI. The V gene end was trimmed by 0 bases and the J gene end by 7 bases; junction bases not matched to a gene: 3. The CDR3 loop spans 14 amino acids. CDR3: CASSYSTGYQPQHF. DNA of the CDR3: TGTGCCAGCAGTTACTCGACAGGGTACCAGCCCCAGCATTTT.

The rearrangement links TRBV4-1 to TRBJ1-2; D gene unclear. The CDR3 totals 14 residues. Germline assignment: CDR1 MGHRA and CDR2 YSYEKL. V was pared by 2 bases and J by 4 bases, with 11 bases between. The CDR3, as DNA: TGCGCCAGCAGCCAAAGGTCCGCCGGCTATGGCTACACCTTC. It codes for CASSQRSAGYGYTF.

The gene calls are TRBV6-1 and TRBJ2-7; perhaps TRBD1 as D (6 bases). Looked up from germline, CDR1 is MNHNS and CDR2 is SASEGT. The length of the CDR3 is 15 residues. Trimming left V 1 base short and J 3 bases short, with 13 bases between. CDR3 coding DNA: TGTGCCAGCAGTGAAGAGCTCGCGACAGGCTACGAGCAGTACTTC. Protein: CASSEELATGYEQYF.

This sequence joins TRBV5-8 and TRBJ2-7, with D perhaps matching TRBD2 (5 bases). CDR1 is SGHTS and CDR2 is YDEGEE in the germline V gene. V shed 0 bases and J shed 0 bases, with 7 bases lying between them. The CDR3 has 14 amino acids. CDR3 sequence: CASSLAGNSYEQYF. The DNA of the CDR3 is TGTGCCAGCAGCTTGGCGGGGAACTCCTACGAGCAGTACTTC. Full variable domain (outside the CDR3, taken from reference TRBV5-8 and TRBJ2-7): EAGVTQSPTHLIKTRGQQATLRCSPISGHTSVYWYQQALGLGLQFLLWYDEGEERNRGNFPPRFSGRQFPNYSSELNVNALELEDSALYLCASSLAGNSYEQYFGPGTRLTVT.

The J gene is TRBJ1-2, the V gene TRBV13; 8 nucleotides align to TRBD1. Germline values: CDR1 PRHDT, CDR2 FYEKMQ (reference sequence). The CDR3 is 12 amino acids. The junction had 4 bases not matched to a gene; V was cut back by 5 bases and J by 8 bases. The CDR3 is CASSATGEGYTF. In DNA, the CDR3 is TGTGCCAGCAGCGCGACAGGGGAGGGCTACACCTTC.

The gene calls are TRBV19 and TRBJ2-7; D call uncertain. Germline values: CDR1 LNHDA, CDR2 SQIVND (reference sequence). Trimming pared 5 bases from V and 1 base from J, leaving 12 bases between. This CDR3 is 14 amino acids long. The CDR3 sequence is CASSSVWDSYEQYF. Here the CDR3 DNA reads TGTGCCAGTAGTTCTGTGTGGGATTCCTACGAGCAGTACTTC.

The chain uses TRBV5-4 and TRBJ2-1; 10 bases line up with TRBD2. Trimming took 4 bases from V and 4 from J; bases not matched to a gene: 5. CDR3 size: 15 residues. CDR1 is SGHNT, CDR2 YYREEE, per germline (reference sequence). In nucleotides, the CDR3 is TGTGCCAGCAGCCTGGGACTAGCGCCGTACAATGAGCAGTTCTTC. Translating it yields CASSLGLAPYNEQFF.

Concerning this clone itself: The sample carries other DNA sequences with the same CDR3. The V call is TRBV27, the J call TRBJ2-7; 9 positions agree with TRBD1. The V gene's germline CDR1 is MNHEY and CDR2 SMNVEV (reference sequence). The ends lost 5 bases at V and 2 bases at J; junction bases unmatched: 7. The CDR3 totals 15 residues. DNA of the CDR3: TGTGCCAGCAGTCCTCCGGGACAGGGACCCTACGAGCAGTACTTC. Translating gives CASSPPGQGPYEQYF.

This chain joins TRBV29-1 and TRBJ1-1; no firm D call. Trimming shortened V by 6 bases and J by 5 bases, and 22 bases separated the two germline ends. Germline CDR1 and CDR2: SQVTM and ANQGSEA. This CDR3 region has 15 residues. The CDR3 is CSVARRALSETEAFF. CDR3 sequence (DNA): TGCAGCGTAGCGAGAAGGGCACTTAGTGAGACTGAAGCTTTCTTT.

The chain is built from TRBV5-4 and TRBJ2-7; 11 bases align to TRBD2. The CDR3 consists of 17 residues. V lost 0 bases, J lost 4 bases, and 9 bases stayed unmatched. Per germline, CDR1 SGHNT and CDR2 YYREEE (reference sequence). CDR3 nucleotide sequence: TGTGCCAGCAGCTTGGTCGGGCTAGCGGGAGGACTTTACGAGCAGTACTTC. Amino acids: CASSLVGLAGGLYEQYF.

The J gene is TRBJ1-3, the V gene TRBV6-5, with a possible D match to TRBD1 (5 bases). The germline V gene has CDR1 MNHEY and CDR2 SVGAGI. The CDR3 contains 14 residues. Trimming left V 0 bases short and J 4 bases short, with 7 bases between. CDR3 DNA: TGTGCCAGCAGTTACTCTAGGGGAGGAAACACCATATATTTT. Its protein is CASSYSRGGNTIYF.

The chain joins TRBV6-5 to TRBJ2-7; D ambiguous. Trimming removed 2 bases from V and 4 bases from J, with 12 bases in between. Germline V gene data show CDR1 as MNHEY and CDR2 as SVGAGI. This CDR3 has 14 amino acids. DNA for the CDR3: TGTGCCAGCAGTTACAAGGGATCTACGTACGAGCAGTACTTC. Encoded protein: CASSYKGSTYEQYF.

The J gene is TRBJ1-1, the V gene TRBV10-3; D not certain. The CDR3 has 12 amino acids. Trimming shortened V by 0 bases and J by 7 bases, and 6 bases separated the two germline ends. Germline CDR1 reads ENHRY; CDR2 reads SYGVKD. The CDR3 protein is CAISESGIEAFF. In DNA form, the CDR3 reads TGTGCCATCAGTGAGTCTGGGATTGAAGCTTTCTTT.

V usage is TRBV6-6 and J usage is TRBJ1-1, with no clear D. This CDR3 has 14 amino acids. Trimming pared 2 bases from V and 6 bases from J, leaving 13 bases between. The V gene's germline CDR1 is MNHNY and CDR2 SVGAGI (reference sequence). This chain's CDR3 is CASSYLGLLPEAFF. In DNA, the CDR3 is TGTGCCAGCAGTTACCTCGGGTTACTGCCTGAAGCTTTCTTT.

Turning to this clone: The sample has other DNA sequences that encode this CDR3 too. The chain carries TRBV27 and TRBJ2-7; D may be TRBD1 (5 bases). The germline V gene encodes CDR1 MNHEY and CDR2 SMNVEV (reference sequence). CDR3 size: 13 residues. The germline V and J ends were trimmed by 0 bases and 4 bases, with 7 bases remaining between them. The CDR3, as DNA: TGTGCCAGCAGTTTATCTCGACAGTACGAGCAGTACTTC. Its protein product is CASSLSRQYEQYF.

The chain couples TRBV4-1 to TRBJ1-1, with 8 bases that match TRBD1. This CDR3 spans 15 amino acids. J lost 0 bases, V lost 3 bases, and 3 bases had no gene match. CDR1 and CDR2 (germline): MGHRA, YSYEKL. In nucleotides, the CDR3 is TGCGCCAGCAGCCAGCCAGGGGGCTTGAACACTGAAGCTTTCTTT. Its translation is CASSQPGGLNTEAFF.

V is TRBV7-8 and J is TRBJ2-2, with 7 bases fitting TRBD1. This CDR3 is built from 16 residues. CDR1 is SGHVS and CDR2 is FQNEAQ in the germline V gene. Trimming took 1 base from V and 9 from J; bases not matched to a gene: 11. CDR3 nucleotides: TGTGCCAGCAGCTTAGTTCAGGGGGATGCACCGCGGGAGCTGTTTTTT. Protein product: CASSLVQGDAPRELFF.

The V gene is TRBV5-6, the J gene TRBJ1-2; D is unresolved. This CDR3 region has 14 residues. Trimming shortened V by 0 bases and J by 4 bases, and 10 bases separated the two germline ends. In germline, CDR1 is SGHDT, CDR2 YYEEEE. For the CDR3, the DNA is TGTGCCAGCAGCTTGGAGTCTCAAGGCTATGGCTACACCTTC. Translated, it gives CASSLESQGYGYTF.

As to this clone: Other DNA sequences in the same sample also yield this CDR3. The chain uses TRBV27 and TRBJ2-7; perhaps TRBD2 as D (5 bases). Trimming left V 0 bases short and J 5 bases short, with 8 bases between. Germline loops: CDR1 MNHEY, CDR2 SMNVEV (reference sequence). The CDR3 length is 13 residues. The CDR3 nucleotides are TGTGCCAGCAGTTTATCCGGGGTCCACGAGCAGTACTTC. Its protein product is CASSLSGVHEQYF.

V usage is TRBV19 and J usage is TRBJ1-6; 7 bases align to TRBD1. CDR3 size: 17 residues. V shed 5 bases and J 0 bases; nucleotides not matched to a gene: 7. CDR1 LNHDA and CDR2 SQIVND come from the germline V gene (reference sequence). CDR3 sequence reads: CASSPKTGASYNSPLHF. CDR3 sequence (DNA): TGTGCCAGTAGTCCAAAAACAGGGGCCTCCTATAATTCACCCCTCCACTTT.

This rearrangement joins TRBV4-2 to TRBJ2-7; 11 bases are a match to TRBD2. V was pared by 3 bases and J by 0 bases, with 13 bases of the junction left unmatched. This CDR3 is built from 19 residues. Germline loops: CDR1 LGHNA, CDR2 YNFKEQ. DNA for the CDR3: TGTGCCAGCAGCCACACCGGGACTAGCGGCCCTACGACCTCCTACGAGCAGTACTTC. Amino acid sequence: CASSHTGTSGPTTSYEQYF.

The chain links TRBV7-6 to TRBJ2-2; D is undetermined. This CDR3 comprises 14 residues. Trimming stripped 1 base from V and 5 bases from J, with 8 bases between. CDR1 and CDR2 (germline): SGHVS, FNYEAQ. The CDR3 bases are TGTGCCAGCAGCTTAGAGGGTTGGACCGGGGAGCTGTTTTTT. Amino acids: CASSLEGWTGELFF.

V is TRBV25-1 and J is TRBJ1-1; D may be TRBD1 (6 bases). The V end was cut by 8 bases, the J end by 4 bases, with 11 bases between. The germline gives CDR1 MGHDK, CDR2 SYGVNS. This CDR3 comprises 12 residues. CDR3 sequence: CASRRGSTEAFF. The CDR3, as DNA: TGTGCCAGCCGCAGGGGAAGCACTGAAGCTTTCTTT.

CDR3 in amino acids: CASSLAGDTDTQYF. The CDR3 DNA reads as TGTGCCAGCAGTCTAGCGGGGGACACAGATACGCAGTATTTT. V usage is TRBV6-5 and J usage is TRBJ2-3; 10 nucleotides align to TRBD2. The length of the CDR3 is 14 residues. Germline V gene sequence: CDR1 MNHEY, CDR2 SVGAGI. Losses at the gene ends were 5 bases for V and 2 bases for J; bases not matched to a gene: 1.

About this clone itself: The same CDR3 arises from other DNA sequences in this sample as well. The V gene is TRBV11-2, the J gene TRBJ2-7; D not certain. The ends were cut back, 1 base at V and 1 base at J, with 11 bases in the middle. The CDR3 is made up of 15 amino acids. Germline V gene data show CDR1 as SGHAT and CDR2 as FQNNGV. CDR3 residues: CASSLGPGSSYEQYF. DNA of the CDR3: TGTGCCAGCAGCTTAGGCCCGGGCAGTTCCTACGAGCAGTACTTC.

The rearrangement joins TRBV6-5 to TRBJ2-5, with TRBD1 identical over 9 bases. J lost 5 bases, V lost 7 bases, and 8 bases had no gene match. The germline V gene encodes CDR1 MNHEY and CDR2 SVGAGI. The CDR3 extends over 14 amino acids. The CDR3 DNA reads as TGTGCCAGCACTACAGGGGGCGGAGTGGAGACCCAGTACTTC. The encoded protein is CASTTGGGVETQYF.